The clone carrying this T cell receptor (beta chain) was seen many times. Its matching antigen is unknown. The sample originates from a study of T cell repertoires in cytomegalovirus infection. CDR3 length: 12 residues. Per the germline V gene, CDR1 is SGHTA and CDR2 is FQGNSA. Trimming cost V 3 bases and J 5 bases, with 8 bases left between them. TCRdb re-analysed the reads in MiXCR, keeping a single row per CDR3 protein. The table lists about 920,000 distinct CDR3 sequences, about 33% of them singletons. This sequence joins TRBV7-2 and TRBJ2-7; perhaps D is TRBD1 or TRBD2 (5 bases each). The TCR originated in a human donor in good health (CMV status not recorded). Some clones in this sample may be carry-over from other donors' samples. The sample consisted of cultured CD8+ T cells from PBMCs, taken from culture after CMV antigen stimulation. The CDR3 DNA sequence: TGTGCCAGCAGCTTGGTGGGGGACGAGCAGTACGTC. It specifies CASSLVGDEQYV.